This TCR beta chain was sequenced in a study of blood T cell repertoires in COVID-19. In the study overall: Samples came from the United States, Italy and Spain, spanning acute and convalescent COVID-19. Sample material is recorded as cDNA or gDNA derived from T cells, B-cell-depleted T cells, or PBMCs.

The authors' processing: Counts of nucleated cells, estimated from reference gene primer amplification, were obtained. Measured with immunoSEQ multiplex PCR; TCRdb has only the in-frame clones, and not every one. V and J calls and clone size come straight from that table; D and trimming were deduced from the DNA. This table holds more than 200,000 clones, around 90% found once. V lost 6 bases to trimming and J lost 0 bases; unmatched junction nucleotides: 5. This CDR3 region has 16 residues. CDR1 is ENHRY and CDR2 is SYGVKD in the germline V gene. This chain links TRBV10-3 with TRBJ2-7, with 13 bases fitting TRBD2. The sequence was obtained from a human donor in a cohort sampled during active COVID-19. The material sequenced was peripheral blood. Here the CDR3 reads CAIRLAGGMTSYEQYF. CDR3 bases: TGTGCCATCAGACTAGCGGGAGGGATGACCTCCTACGAGCAGTACTTC.